This T cell receptor beta chain is drawn from a study of blood T cell repertoires in COVID-19. Germline CDR1 is SGDLS and CDR2 is YYNGEE. With 0 bases removed from V and 2 bases from J, the gap between germline ends came to 11 bases. The CDR3 spans 15 residues. Original analysis: Amplifying reference gene primers gave estimates of nucleated cell counts. The repertoire was sequenced with immunoSEQ multiplex PCR; TCRdb's copy has only in-frame clones and lacks some. The D gene and trimming were derived from the DNA, and the V and J assignments and clone size from that table. The sample shows under 65,000 clones, around 79% of them seen only once.

The rearrangement uses TRBV9 and TRBJ1-1, with unresolved D. This sequence was found in a woman aged 70-85 years with acute or convalescent COVID-19. The sequencing input was peripheral blood. The CDR3 DNA reads as TGTGCCAGCAGCGTAGCCCCGGGAACAAACACTGAAGCTTTCTTT. This gives the protein CASSVAPGTNTEAFF. The full variable domain, its missing parts supplied by reference TRBV9 and TRBJ1-1, is DSGVTQTPKHLITATGQRVTLRCSPRSGDLSVYWYQQSLDQGLQFLIQYYNGEERAKGNILERFSAQQFPDLHSELNLSSLELGDSALYFCASSVAPGTNTEAFFGQGTRLTVV.